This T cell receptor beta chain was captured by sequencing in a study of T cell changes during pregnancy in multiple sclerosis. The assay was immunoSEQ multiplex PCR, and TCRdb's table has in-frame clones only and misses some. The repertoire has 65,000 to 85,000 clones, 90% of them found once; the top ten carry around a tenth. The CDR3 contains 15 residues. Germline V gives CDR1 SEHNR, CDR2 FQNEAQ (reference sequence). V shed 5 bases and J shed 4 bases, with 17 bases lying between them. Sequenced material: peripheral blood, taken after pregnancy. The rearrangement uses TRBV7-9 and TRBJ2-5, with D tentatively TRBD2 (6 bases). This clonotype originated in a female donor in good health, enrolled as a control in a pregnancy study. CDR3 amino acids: CASSTNPSGGETQYF. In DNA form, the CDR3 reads TGTGCCAGCAGCACAAACCCGTCCGGGGGAGAGACCCAGTACTTC.